One and the same sample provided the 19 T cell receptor beta chains below, sequenced in a study of post-analysis software for immune sequencing data. Sequencing libraries made from TCR beta cDNA carried unique molecular identifiers. TCRdb ran MiXCR on the PCR reads and lists one entry per CDR3 protein. The data show about 770,000 distinct CDR3 sequences, around 42% seen once. No cognate antigen is known for these TCRs. The study, taken as a whole, reports: TRBV5-6, TRBV5-1 and TRBV20-1 were among a few TRBV segments more frequent in patients than controls.

Sequenced input: blood. These TCRs come from a girl aged 10 to 17 with multiple sclerosis.

The gene calls are TRBV6-1 and TRBJ2-5; TRBD1 might be the D (5 bases). Gene TRBJ2-7 matches the end of the DNA better, so the J call may be wrong. The CDR3 has 16 residues. Germline values: CDR1 MNHNS, CDR2 SASEGT. The CDR3 here is CASTGRVSQNVDEQYF. CDR3 in DNA: TGTGCCAGCACGGGCAGGGTTTCCCAGAACGTCGACGAGCAGTACTTC.

The chain is built from TRBV7-2 and TRBJ1-5; D perhaps matches TRBD1 (6 bases). The length of the CDR3 is 14 residues. The V end was cut by 0 bases, the J end by 5 bases, with 8 bases between. The germline gives CDR1 SGHTA, CDR2 FQGNSA. Written as DNA, the CDR3 is TGTGCCAGCAGCTTAGCGGGGGCAGATCAGCCCCAGCATTTT. The encoded protein is CASSLAGADQPQHF.

The J gene is TRBJ1-1, the V gene TRBV29-1, with D possibly matching TRBD1 (6 bases). The CDR3 loop spans 13 amino acids. CDR1 and CDR2 (germline): SQVTM, ANQGSEA. V was shortened by 1 base and J by 5 bases, with 11 bases between the two germline ends. For the CDR3, the DNA is TGCAGCGTTGAAGGTCCGGGGGCGACTGAAGCTTTCTTT. Translation gives CSVEGPGATEAFF.

The chain is built from TRBV12-3 or TRBV12-4 and TRBJ2-7; 8 nucleotides agree with TRBD2. J lost 1 base, V lost 6 bases, and 8 bases had no gene match. The CDR3 sequence is 15 residues long. CDR3 region: CASRPSGRGSYEQYF. In nucleotides, the CDR3 is TGTGCCAGCAGACCGAGCGGGAGAGGGTCCTACGAGCAGTACTTC.

The chain couples TRBV12-3 or TRBV12-4 to TRBJ2-7, with 11 bases that match TRBD1. Germline trimming cut 5 bases from V and 3 bases from J; bases unmatched to any gene: 12. The CDR3 covers 17 residues. The CDR3 is CASSKSGTGGPHYEQYF. CDR3 coding DNA: TGTGCCAGCAGTAAATCCGGGACAGGGGGTCCACACTACGAGCAGTACTTC.

This clonotype has a handful of counts. The chain carries TRBV29-1 and TRBJ1-1; D not certain. Germline CDR1 and CDR2: SQVTM and ANQGSEA. Trimming stripped 1 base from V and 11 bases from J, with 8 bases between. This CDR3 comprises 10 residues. The CDR3, as DNA: TGCAGCGTTGAAGTGGCCCCCGCTTTCTTT. Translated: CSVEVAPAFF.

The J gene is TRBJ2-7, the V gene TRBV5-1; 7 nucleotides align to TRBD1. V shed 5 bases, J shed 1 base, and the junction held 6 bases outside the gene matches. This CDR3 contains 14 residues. Germline V CDR1 and CDR2: SGHRS, YFSETQ. The CDR3 region is CASRAWDRSYEQYF. CDR3 bases: TGCGCCAGCAGGGCCTGGGACAGATCCTACGAGCAGTACTTC.

This clonotype was observed a few times. V gene TRBV12-3 or TRBV12-4 combines with J gene TRBJ2-4; D might be TRBD1 (5 bases). The J call could be wrong; TRBJ2-5 is a better fit for the DNA end. The CDR3 runs to 14 residues. The DNA for the CDR3 is TGTGCCAGCAGTTTAAAGGGGCTGATCGAGACCCAGTACTTC. Translating gives CASSLKGLIETQYF.

The chain links TRBV7-9 to TRBJ2-3, with D unresolved. Germline assignment: CDR1 SEHNR and CDR2 FQNEAQ (reference sequence). The CDR3 extends over 14 amino acids. The V and J ends lost 3 bases and 4 bases respectively, with 11 bases between them. The CDR3 reads CASSFTEHPDTQYF. CDR3 DNA sequence: TGTGCCAGCAGCTTCACCGAACACCCAGATACGCAGTATTTT.

The chain employs TRBV13 and TRBJ1-2, with 9 bases matching TRBD1. The CDR3 is 12 amino acids. Unmatched junction bases numbered 11, after V lost 8 bases and J lost 13 bases. The germline V gene has CDR1 PRHDT and CDR2 FYEKMQ (reference sequence). CDR3 sequence: CASRGGTGPATF. The CDR3 DNA sequence: TGTGCCAGCCGGGGGGGGACAGGGCCTGCCACCTTC.

This chain connects TRBV9 to TRBJ2-7; TRBD2 matches 8 bases. Germline-derived CDR1 and CDR2 are SGDLS and YYNGEE. There are 18 residues in the CDR3. The V and J ends lost 2 bases and 2 bases, in that order; junction bases with no gene match: 15. As DNA, the CDR3 is TGTGCCAGCAGCGTCCCCCAGAAGCAGACTAGCGAGACCTACGAGCAGTACTTC. It yields the protein CASSVPQKQTSETYEQYF.

The chain joins TRBV9 to TRBJ2-3; TRBD2 matches at 14 bases. The CDR3 covers 17 residues. V shed 0 bases and J 2 bases; nucleotides not matched to a gene: 2. Germline V gene sequence: CDR1 SGDLS, CDR2 YYNGEE. CDR3 protein: CASSVGTSGRTTDTQYF. The CDR3 bases are TGTGCCAGCAGCGTAGGGACTAGCGGGAGGACCACAGATACGCAGTATTTT.

The CDR3 loop is CASSLAPTRTGPGYTF. CDR3 in DNA: TGTGCCAGCAGCTTAGCCCCTACTAGGACAGGGCCTGGCTACACCTTC. The chain carries TRBV7-2 and TRBJ1-2; the match to TRBD1 covers 8 bases. V lost 0 bases to trimming and J lost 7 bases; unmatched junction nucleotides: 10. Germline V CDR1 and CDR2: SGHTA, FQGNSA. This CDR3 has 16 amino acids.

The chain is built from TRBV9 and TRBJ1-5, with unresolved D. Germline CDR1 SGDLS, CDR2 YYNGEE. The CDR3 length is 13 residues. Trimming stripped 0 bases from V and 10 bases from J, with 11 bases between. CDR3 DNA: TGTGCCAGCAGCGTAGGGACGGTGGGCCCCCAGCATTTT. As protein: CASSVGTVGPQHF.

This clonotype has just a few counts. V is TRBV9 and J is TRBJ1-5, with 9 bases matching TRBD1. The CDR3 is 15 amino acids. Trimming cost V 4 bases and J 7 bases; bases outside gene matches: 9. Germline CDR1 and CDR2: SGDLS and YYNGEE. The CDR3 nucleotides read TGTGCCAGCAGCCCCCGAGGGGACAGGGTGCAGCCCCAGCATTTT. The encoded protein is CASSPRGDRVQPQHF.

The chain recombines TRBV4-2 with TRBJ2-7, with D unclear. The CDR3 length is 17 residues. Between the trimmed V and J ends, which lost 4 bases and 0 bases, there was a span of 19 bases. Germline lookup yields CDR1 LGHNA and CDR2 YNFKEQ. Here the CDR3 DNA reads TGTGCCAGCAGCCGAGCTTGGATGGAACAGACCTCCTACGAGCAGTACTTC. Translated: CASSRAWMEQTSYEQYF.

In its sample, this clonotype was seen a few times. The chain links TRBV6-6 to TRBJ1-2; 7 bases are a match to TRBD1. The V segment lost 2 bases and the J segment 3 bases; nucleotides outside the gene matches: 6. Germline lookup yields CDR1 MNHNY and CDR2 SVGAGI (reference sequence). The CDR3 is 15 residues long. CDR3: CASSYNRGLDYGYTF. The DNA for the CDR3 is TGTGCCAGCAGTTACAACAGGGGCTTAGACTATGGCTACACCTTC.

This clonotype was counted a few times. This sequence joins TRBV24-1 and TRBJ2-5; 8 bases are shared with TRBD1. The V and J ends lost 2 bases and 4 bases, in that order; junction bases with no gene match: 5. In germline, CDR1 is KGHDR, CDR2 SFDVKD. The CDR3 has 15 residues. The CDR3: CATSDSGTGRETQYF. Here the CDR3 DNA reads TGTGCCACCAGTGATTCGGGGACAGGAAGAGAGACCCAGTACTTC.

The table lists this clonotype with a count of one. As DNA, the CDR3 is TGTGCCAGCAGTGAAGAGACAGGGATGGGGCAGTACTTC. Amino acid sequence: CASSEETGMGQYF. The chain recombines TRBV2 with TRBJ2-7; TRBD1 matches at 7 bases. Losses at the gene ends were 1 base for V and 9 bases for J; bases not matched to a gene: 6. Germline-derived CDR1 and CDR2 are SNHLY and FYNNEI. The CDR3 is made up of 13 amino acids.